This entry concerns a single T cell receptor beta chain. The sample belongs to a study of shared clonotypes between healthy human individuals. This CDR3 comprises 15 residues. The ends lost 0 bases at V and 4 bases at J; junction bases unmatched: 2. CDR1 and CDR2 (germline): MNHEY, SVGAGI. The table came from immunoSEQ multiplex PCR; TCRdb's copy has only in-frame clones and leaves some out. The repertoire consists of 2 million to 2.5 million clones, with roughly 93% occurring once and the leading ten covering about 0.37%. The V call is TRBV6-5, the J call TRBJ2-5; TRBD1 agrees at 10 bases. The sequence derives from a man younger than 35 in good health. Some clones in this sample may be carry-over from other donors' samples. Input material: naive CD4+ T cells from PBMCs. Subset given: CD45RA+ positively selected. The CDR3 DNA is TGTGCCAGCAGTTACTCGACAGGGGGCGTAGAGACCCAGTACTTC. It translates to CASSYSTGGVETQYF.